This note documents a single T cell receptor (beta chain) sequence. What it binds is not known. This sample stems from a study of vaccination effects on CD4 cells after COVID-19. Profiled with immunoSEQ multiplex PCR; TCRdb holds only in-frame clones, not every one. Seen here are more than 60,000 clones, around 74% observed once, and the top ten hold roughly 1.5%. This CDR3 has 18 residues. Overall study results and limits: Clones of infection and vaccine origin contracted markedly late after vaccination.

With the ViraFEST assay, the study expanded antigen-specific CD4+ T cells using viral peptide pools, then sequenced them. When around nine days of culture had elapsed, CD4+ T cells were isolated. The participants, recipients of two vaccine doses, got either BNT162b2 or mRNA-1273. A few million PBMC were seeded per well and grown in the presence of about 9.5 IU/ml IL-2 and 10 ug/ml peptides. This rearrangement joins TRBV21-1 to TRBJ1-5; the DNA was not compared with TRBD1, the D call given in the table. TRBV21-1 is tagged as a pseudogene. The source of this sequence is a human donor who received a COVID-19 vaccine. Sequencing used CD4+ T cells from PBMCs cultured with HCoV-229E spike peptides, obtained after COVID-19 vaccination. The CDR3 bases are TGTGCCAGCAGCAAACTCGAACAGGGTCATGATAGCAATCAGCCCCAGCATTTT. Its translation: CASSKLEQGHDSNQPQHF.